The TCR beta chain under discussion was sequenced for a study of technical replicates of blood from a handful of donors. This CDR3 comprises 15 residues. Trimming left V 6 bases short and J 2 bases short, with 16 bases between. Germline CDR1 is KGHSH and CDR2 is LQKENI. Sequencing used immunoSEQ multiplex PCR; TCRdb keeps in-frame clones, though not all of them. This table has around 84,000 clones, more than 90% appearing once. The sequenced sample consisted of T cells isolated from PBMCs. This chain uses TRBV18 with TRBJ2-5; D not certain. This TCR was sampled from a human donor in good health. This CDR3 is CASSPSAGRQETQYF. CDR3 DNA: TGTGCCAGCTCCCCTTCGGCAGGTAGACAAGAGACCCAGTACTTC.